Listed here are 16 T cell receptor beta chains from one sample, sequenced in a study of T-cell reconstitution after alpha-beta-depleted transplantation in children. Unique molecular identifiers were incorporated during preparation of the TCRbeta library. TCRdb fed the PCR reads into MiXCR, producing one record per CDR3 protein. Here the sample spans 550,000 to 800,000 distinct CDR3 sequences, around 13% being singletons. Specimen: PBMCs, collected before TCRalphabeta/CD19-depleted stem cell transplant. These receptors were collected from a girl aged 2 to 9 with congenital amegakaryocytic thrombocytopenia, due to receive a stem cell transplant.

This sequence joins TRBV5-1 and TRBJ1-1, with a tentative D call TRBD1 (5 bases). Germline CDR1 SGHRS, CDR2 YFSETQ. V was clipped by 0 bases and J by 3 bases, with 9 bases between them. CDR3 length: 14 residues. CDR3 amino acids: CASSLGSGHTEAFF. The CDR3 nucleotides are TGCGCCAGCAGCTTGGGCTCGGGGCACACTGAAGCTTTCTTT.

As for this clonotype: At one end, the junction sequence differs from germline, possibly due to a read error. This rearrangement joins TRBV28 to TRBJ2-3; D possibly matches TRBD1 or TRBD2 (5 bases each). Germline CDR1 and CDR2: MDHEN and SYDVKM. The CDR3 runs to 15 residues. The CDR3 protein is CGSRHPGRSTDTQYF. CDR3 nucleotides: TGTGGCAGCAGGCACCCGGGACGGAGCACAGATACGCAGTATTTT. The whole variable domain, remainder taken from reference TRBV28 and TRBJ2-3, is DVKVTQSSRYLVKRTGEKVFLECVQDMDHENMFWYRQDPGLGLRLIYFSYDVKMKEKGDIPEGYSVSREKKERFSLILESASTNQTSMYLCGSRHPGRSTDTQYFGPGTRLTVL.

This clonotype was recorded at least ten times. The CDR3 loop is CASSFAGLGNEKLFF. Written as DNA, the CDR3 is TGTGCCAGCAGTTTTGCGGGGTTGGGGAATGAAAAACTGTTTTTT. The V call is TRBV12-3 or TRBV12-4, the J call TRBJ1-4; D unresolved. The CDR3 consists of 15 residues. Trimming shortened V by 3 bases and J by 5 bases, and 13 bases separated the two germline ends.

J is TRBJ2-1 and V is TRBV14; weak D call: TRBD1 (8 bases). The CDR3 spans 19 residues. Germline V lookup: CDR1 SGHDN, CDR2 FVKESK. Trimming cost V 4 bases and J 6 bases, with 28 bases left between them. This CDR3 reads CASSPRQGKWRESRNEQFF. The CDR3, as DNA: TGTGCCAGCAGCCCGCGACAGGGGAAGTGGCGGGAGAGCCGCAATGAGCAGTTCTTC.

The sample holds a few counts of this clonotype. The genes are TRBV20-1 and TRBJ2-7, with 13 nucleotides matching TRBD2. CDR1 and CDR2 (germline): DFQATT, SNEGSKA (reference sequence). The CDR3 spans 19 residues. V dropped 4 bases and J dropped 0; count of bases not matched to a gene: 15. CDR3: CSAKGHPGLAGFFSYEQYF. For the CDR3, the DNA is TGCAGTGCTAAAGGCCACCCGGGACTAGCGGGGTTCTTCTCCTACGAGCAGTACTTC.

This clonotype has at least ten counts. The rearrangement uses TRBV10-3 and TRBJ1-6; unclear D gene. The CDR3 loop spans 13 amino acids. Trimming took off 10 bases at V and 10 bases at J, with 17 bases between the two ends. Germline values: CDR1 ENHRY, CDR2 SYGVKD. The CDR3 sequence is CATLFDLKSPLHF. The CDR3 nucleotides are TGTGCCACCCTTTTTGACCTTAAGTCACCCCTCCACTTT.

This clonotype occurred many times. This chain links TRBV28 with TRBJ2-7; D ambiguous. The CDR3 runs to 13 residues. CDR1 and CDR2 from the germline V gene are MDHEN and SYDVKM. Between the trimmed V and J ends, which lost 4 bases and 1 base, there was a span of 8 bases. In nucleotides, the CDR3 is TGTGCCAGCAGTTCTAATCCTTCCTACGAGCAGTACTTC. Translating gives CASSSNPSYEQYF.

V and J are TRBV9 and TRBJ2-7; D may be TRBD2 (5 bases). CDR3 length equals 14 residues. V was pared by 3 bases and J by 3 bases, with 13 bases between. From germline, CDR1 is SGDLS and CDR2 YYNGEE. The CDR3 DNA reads TGTGCCAGCAGCGAATTAGCGCCGCGCTACGAGCAGTACTTC. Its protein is CASSELAPRYEQYF.

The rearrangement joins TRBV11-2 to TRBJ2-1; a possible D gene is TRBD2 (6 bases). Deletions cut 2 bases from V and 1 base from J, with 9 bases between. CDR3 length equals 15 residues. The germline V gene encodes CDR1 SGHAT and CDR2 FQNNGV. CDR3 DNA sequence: TGTGCCAGCAGCTTATTTGCGGGATCCTACAATGAGCAGTTCTTC. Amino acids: CASSLFAGSYNEQFF.

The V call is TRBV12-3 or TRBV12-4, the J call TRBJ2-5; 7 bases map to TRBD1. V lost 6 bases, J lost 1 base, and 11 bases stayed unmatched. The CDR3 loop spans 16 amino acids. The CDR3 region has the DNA TGTGCCAGCAGGAGACAGGGTCCCGATGTCCAAGAGACCCAGTACTTC. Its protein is CASRRQGPDVQETQYF.

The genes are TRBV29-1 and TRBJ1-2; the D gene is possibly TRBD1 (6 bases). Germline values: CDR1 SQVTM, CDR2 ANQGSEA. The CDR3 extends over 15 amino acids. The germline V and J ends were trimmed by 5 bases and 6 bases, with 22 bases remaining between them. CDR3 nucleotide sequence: TGCAGCGTTTTCCAGTACACCGGACAGTCTAATGGCTACACCTTC. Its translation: CSVFQYTGQSNGYTF.

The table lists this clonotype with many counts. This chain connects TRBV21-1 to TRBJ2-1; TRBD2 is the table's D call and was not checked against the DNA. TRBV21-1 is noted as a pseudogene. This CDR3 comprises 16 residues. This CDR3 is CASSTLAGGNYNEQFF. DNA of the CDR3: TGTGCCAGCAGTACTTTAGCGGGAGGGAATTACAATGAGCAGTTCTTC.

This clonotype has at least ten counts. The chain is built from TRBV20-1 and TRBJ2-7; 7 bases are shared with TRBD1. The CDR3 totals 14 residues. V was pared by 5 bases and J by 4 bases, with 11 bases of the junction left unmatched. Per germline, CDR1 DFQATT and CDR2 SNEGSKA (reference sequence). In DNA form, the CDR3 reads TGCAGTGCTGCCTCGACAGGGAACTTATACGAGCAGTACTTC. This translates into CSAASTGNLYEQYF.

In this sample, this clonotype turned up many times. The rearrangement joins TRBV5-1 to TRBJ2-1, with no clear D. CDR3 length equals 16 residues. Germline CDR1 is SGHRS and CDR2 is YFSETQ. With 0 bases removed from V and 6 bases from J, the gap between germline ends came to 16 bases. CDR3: CASSLAGQASFNEQFF. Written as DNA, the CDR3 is TGCGCCAGCAGCTTGGCCGGGCAGGCGAGTTTCAATGAGCAGTTCTTC.

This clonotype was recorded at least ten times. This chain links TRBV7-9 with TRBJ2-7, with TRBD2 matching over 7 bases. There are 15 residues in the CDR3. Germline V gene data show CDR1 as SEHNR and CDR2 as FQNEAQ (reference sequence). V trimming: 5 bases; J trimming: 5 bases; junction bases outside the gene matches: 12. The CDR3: CASSNDGRIGDEQYF. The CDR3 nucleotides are TGTGCCAGCAGCAATGACGGGAGGATAGGCGACGAGCAGTACTTC.

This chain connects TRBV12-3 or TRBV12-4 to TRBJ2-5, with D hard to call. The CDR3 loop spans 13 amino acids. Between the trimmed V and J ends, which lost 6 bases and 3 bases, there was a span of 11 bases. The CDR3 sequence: CASSWVSKETQYF. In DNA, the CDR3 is TGTGCCAGCAGCTGGGTCAGTAAAGAGACCCAGTACTTC.